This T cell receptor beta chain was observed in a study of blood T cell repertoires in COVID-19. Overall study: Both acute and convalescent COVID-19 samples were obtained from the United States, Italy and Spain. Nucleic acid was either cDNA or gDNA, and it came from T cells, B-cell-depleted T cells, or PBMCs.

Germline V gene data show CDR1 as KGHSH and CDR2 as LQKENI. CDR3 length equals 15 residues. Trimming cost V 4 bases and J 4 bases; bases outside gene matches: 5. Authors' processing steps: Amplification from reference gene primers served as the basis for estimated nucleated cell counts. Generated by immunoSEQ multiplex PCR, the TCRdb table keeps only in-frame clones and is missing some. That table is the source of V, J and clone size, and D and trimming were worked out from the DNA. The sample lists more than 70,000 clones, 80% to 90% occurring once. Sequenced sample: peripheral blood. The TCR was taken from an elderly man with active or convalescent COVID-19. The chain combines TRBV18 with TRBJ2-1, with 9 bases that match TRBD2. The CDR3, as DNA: TGTGCCAGCTCACTGACTAGCGGAGAATACAATGAGCAGTTCTTC. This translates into CASSLTSGEYNEQFF.